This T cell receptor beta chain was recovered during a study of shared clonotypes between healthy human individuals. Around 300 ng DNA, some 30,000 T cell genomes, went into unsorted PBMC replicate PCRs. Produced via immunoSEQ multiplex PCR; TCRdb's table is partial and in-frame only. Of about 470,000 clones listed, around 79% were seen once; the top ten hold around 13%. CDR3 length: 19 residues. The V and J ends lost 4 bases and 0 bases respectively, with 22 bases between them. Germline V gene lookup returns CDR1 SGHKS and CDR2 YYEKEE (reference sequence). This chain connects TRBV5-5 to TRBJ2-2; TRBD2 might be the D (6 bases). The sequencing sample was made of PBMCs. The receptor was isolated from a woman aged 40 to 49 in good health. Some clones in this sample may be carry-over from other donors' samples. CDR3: CASSPSGLARGSNTGELFF. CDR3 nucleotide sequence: TGTGCCAGCAGCCCGTCGGGGCTAGCGAGAGGTTCGAACACCGGGGAGCTGTTTTTT. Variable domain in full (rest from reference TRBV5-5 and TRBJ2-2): DAGVTQSPTHLIKTRGQQVTLRCSPISGHKSVSWYQQVLGQGPQFIFQYYEKEERGRGNFPDRFSARQFPNYSSELNVNALLLGDSALYLCASSPSGLARGSNTGELFFGEGSRLTVL.